Listed below are T cell receptor beta chains from one sample, sequenced in a study of blood T cell repertoires in COVID-19. Clones were sequenced by immunoSEQ multiplex PCR, and TCRdb holds only the in-frame ones, with some missing. Here the sample spans about 77,000 clones, 75% to 85% being singletons. Sequencing was done on a sample of peripheral blood. These receptors were obtained from a woman aged 70-85 years with acute or convalescent COVID-19. The CDR3 runs from the conserved cysteine through the conserved F or W. Each record gives: CDR3 protein, CDR3 DNA, clone size, V gene, J gene, D gene. The D gene is left open where the match is weak. Size tells how often a clone was seen (once, few, many) or the class of an expanded clone, and some rows leave it out.

CDR3: CASSPWPGGTEAFF
DNA: TGTGCCAGTAGTCCGTGGCCGGGTGGCACTGAAGCTTTCTTT
size: NA
V: TRBV19
J: TRBJ1-1
D: NA

CDR3: CASRRWPQHF
DNA: TGCGCCAGCAGGCGATGGCCCCAGCATTTT
size: NA
V: TRBV10-1
J: TRBJ1-5
D: NA

CDR3: CATSKSSGRQGYGYTF
DNA: TGTGCCACCAGCAAATCTTCCGGGAGACAGGGTTATGGCTACACCTTC
size: NA
V: TRBV15
J: TRBJ1-2
D: TRBD1

CDR3: CASSSLSGGSYNEQFF
DNA: TGTGCCAGCAGCTCTTTATCCGGGGGCTCCTACAATGAGCAGTTCTTC
size: once
V: TRBV7-2
J: TRBJ2-1
D: NA

CDR3: CASSHSRGDTEAFF
DNA: TGCGCCAGCAGCCACAGCAGGGGTGACACTGAAGCTTTCTTT
size: NA
V: TRBV4-1
J: TRBJ1-1
D: NA

CDR3: CASSVVGEVRGTQYF
DNA: TGTGCCAGCAGCGTAGTGGGAGAAGTCAGGGGGACCCAGTACTTC
size: NA
V: TRBV9
J: TRBJ2-5
D: NA

CDR3: CASSLAGTAYNEQFF
DNA: TGTGCCAGCAGCTTGGCTGGGACAGCCTACAATGAGCAGTTCTTC
size: NA
V: TRBV5-4
J: TRBJ2-1
D: TRBD1

CDR3: CASSLGYEQYF
DNA: TGTGCCAGCAGCCTCGGCTACGAGCAGTACTTC
size: NA
V: TRBV6-2/TRBV6-3
J: TRBJ2-7
D: NA

CDR3: CASRPNGGIYEQYF
DNA: TGTGCCAGCAGGCCAAACGGGGGAATCTACGAGCAGTACTTC
size: few
V: TRBV6-5
J: TRBJ2-7
D: NA

CDR3: CASRYHGGGEQFF
DNA: TGTGCCAGCAGATACCACGGGGGGGGTGAGCAGTTCTTC
size: NA
V: TRBV12-3/TRBV12-4
J: TRBJ2-1
D: TRBD2

CDR3: CASSPPGTRQGTEAFF
DNA: TGTGCCAGCAGCCCTCCCGGGACACGTCAAGGCACTGAAGCTTTCTTT
size: NA
V: TRBV7-2
J: TRBJ1-1
D: NA

CDR3: CTSIPSGHPTGELFF
DNA: TGCACCAGCATCCCCTCAGGACACCCCACCGGGGAGCTGTTTTTT
size: NA
V: TRBV1
J: TRBJ2-2
D: NA

CDR3: CASSLSDSSPLHF
DNA: TGTGCCAGCAGCTTGTCCGATAGTTCACCCCTCCACTTT
size: few
V: TRBV5-4
J: TRBJ1-6
D: NA

CDR3: CASRRTSGGTQYF
DNA: TGTGCCAGCAGGCGGACTAGCGGTGGGACCCAGTACTTC
size: NA
V: TRBV12-3/TRBV12-4
J: TRBJ2-5
D: TRBD2

CDR3: CASSQDLKGGYYGYTF
DNA: TGTGCCAGCAGCCAAGATCTGAAGGGGGGGTATTATGGCTACACCTTC
size: few
V: TRBV4-2
J: TRBJ1-2
D: NA

CDR3: CASSKRAQGSHPSYEQYF
DNA: TGTGCCAGTAGTAAGCGGGCACAGGGGTCCCATCCCTCCTACGAGCAGTACTTC
size: NA
V: TRBV19
J: TRBJ2-7
D: NA

CDR3: CASSPILGGNGYTF
DNA: TGTGCCAGCAGCCCCATTTTGGGGGGGAACGGCTACACCTTC
size: NA
V: TRBV7-9
J: TRBJ1-2
D: NA

CDR3: CSVPRGHEQYF
DNA: TGCAGTGTCCCAAGGGGCCACGAGCAGTACTTC
size: NA
V: TRBV20-1
J: TRBJ2-7
D: NA

CDR3: CATSVGVGTEAFF
DNA: TGTGCCACCAGTGTCGGGGTGGGAACTGAAGCTTTCTTT
size: NA
V: TRBV24-1
J: TRBJ1-1
D: NA

CDR3: CASSRGGLNHEQYF
DNA: TGTGCCAGCAGCCGGGGGGGACTAAACCACGAGCAGTACTTC
size: NA
V: TRBV2
J: TRBJ2-7
D: TRBD2

CDR3: CASIAGPTEAFF
DNA: TGCGCCAGCATTGCAGGGCCCACTGAAGCTTTCTTT
size: NA
V: TRBV23-1
J: TRBJ1-1
D: NA

CDR3: CASSPPGRKAEGYTF
DNA: TGTGCCAGCTCACCACCGGGGAGGAAGGCGGAAGGCTACACCTTC
size: NA
V: TRBV18
J: TRBJ1-2
D: NA

CDR3: CASSSFDKNTEAFF
DNA: TGCGCCAGCAGCTCATTCGACAAGAACACTGAAGCTTTCTTT
size: NA
V: TRBV5-1
J: TRBJ1-1
D: NA

CDR3: CASSFAGDRANYGYTF
DNA: TGTGCCAGCAGCTTCGCGGGGGACAGGGCTAACTATGGCTACACCTTC
size: NA
V: TRBV5-5
J: TRBJ1-2
D: TRBD1

CDR3: CASSQGWGGLGEKLFF
DNA: TGCGCCAGCAGCCAAGGTTGGGGGGGGCTGGGGGAAAAACTGTTTTTT
size: NA
V: TRBV4-1
J: TRBJ1-4
D: NA

CDR3: CASSVRTGDRHTF
DNA: TGTGCCAGCAGCGTAAGGACAGGGGACCGCCACACCTTC
size: NA
V: TRBV9
J: TRBJ1-2
D: TRBD1

CDR3: CAIREEGVGETQYF
DNA: TGTGCCATCAGAGAAGAAGGGGTAGGAGAGACCCAGTACTTC
size: NA
V: TRBV10-3
J: TRBJ2-5
D: NA

CDR3: CASSPGQSGNTIYF
DNA: TGTGCCAGTAGCCCGGGACAGTCTGGAAACACCATATATTTT
size: NA
V: TRBV19
J: TRBJ1-3
D: TRBD1

CDR3: CAWSTLDRTYSNQPQHF
DNA: TGTGCCTGGAGTACCTTGGACAGGACCTATAGCAATCAGCCCCAGCATTTT
size: NA
V: TRBV30
J: TRBJ1-5
D: TRBD1

CDR3: CASSLRQGTDTQYF
DNA: TGTGCCAGCAGCTTAAGACAGGGCACAGATACGCAGTATTTT
size: NA
V: TRBV7-9
J: TRBJ2-3
D: NA

CDR3: CASRAVGGTEAFF
DNA: TGTGCCAGCAGGGCCGTCGGGGGGACTGAAGCTTTCTTT
size: NA
V: TRBV7-9
J: TRBJ1-1
D: NA

CDR3: CASRPQGMGNEQYF
DNA: TGTGCCAGCAGACCACAGGGGATGGGAAACGAGCAGTACTTC
size: NA
V: TRBV27
J: TRBJ2-7
D: TRBD1

CDR3: CASSQVRDLDTQYF
DNA: TGTGCCAGCAGCCAGGTCCGGGATCTAGATACGCAGTATTTT
size: NA
V: TRBV3-1/TRBV3-2
J: TRBJ2-3
D: NA

CDR3: CATSEDSLAQPQHF
DNA: TGTGCCACCAGTGAGGACTCCCTTGCTCAGCCCCAGCATTTT
size: NA
V: TRBV24-1
J: TRBJ1-5
D: NA

CDR3: CASSPGGAASYEQYF
DNA: TGTGCCAGCAGCCCTGGGGGGGCGGCCTCCTACGAGCAGTACTTC
size: few
V: TRBV9
J: TRBJ2-7
D: NA

CDR3: CATSEGGHDFWPQHF
DNA: TGTGCCACCAGTGAGGGGGGTCATGATTTTTGGCCCCAGCATTTT
size: NA
V: TRBV24-1
J: TRBJ1-5
D: NA

CDR3: CASSDNSGTGNNYGYTF
DNA: TGTGCCAGCAGTGATAATAGCGGGACAGGGAATAACTATGGCTACACCTTC
size: NA
V: TRBV6-1
J: TRBJ1-2
D: TRBD1

CDR3: CASREGLHIRSYNSPLHF
DNA: TGTGCCAGCAGGGAGGGACTCCACATCAGATCCTATAATTCACCCCTCCACTTT
size: NA
V: TRBV2
J: TRBJ1-6
D: NA

CDR3: CASSPPTYEQYF
DNA: TGTGCCAGCAGTCCCCCCACATACGAGCAGTACTTC
size: NA
V: TRBV6-2/TRBV6-3
J: TRBJ2-7
D: NA

CDR3: CATSDHGTGRRNEQFF
DNA: TGTGCCACCAGTGATCACGGGACAGGGAGAAGAAATGAGCAGTTCTTC
size: NA
V: TRBV24-1
J: TRBJ2-1
D: TRBD1

CDR3: CASSFQGGNQPQHF
DNA: TGTGCCAGCAGCTTCCAGGGGGGCAATCAGCCCCAGCATTTT
size: NA
V: TRBV5-4
J: TRBJ1-5
D: TRBD1

CDR3: CASSQRVGGPYNEQFF
DNA: TGTGCCAGCAGCCAGCGCGTGGGGGGGCCCTACAATGAGCAGTTCTTC
size: NA
V: TRBV7-2
J: TRBJ2-1
D: NA

CDR3: CASSFGVSMGSPLHF
DNA: TGTGCCAGCAGTTTCGGGGTTAGCATGGGTTCACCCCTCCACTTT
size: NA
V: TRBV27
J: TRBJ1-6
D: NA

CDR3: CASSYSAGSYGNTIYF
DNA: TGTGCCAGCAGTTACTCGGCAGGGTCATATGGAAACACCATATATTTT
size: NA
V: TRBV6-5
J: TRBJ1-3
D: NA

CDR3: CAISYSGDPYNEQFF
DNA: TGTGCCATCAGTTATAGCGGGGATCCCTACAATGAGCAGTTCTTC
size: NA
V: TRBV10-3
J: TRBJ2-1
D: TRBD2

CDR3: CASSYGTDQTILPYEQYF
DNA: TGTGCCAGCAGTTACGGGACAGACCAGACTATCCTACCCTACGAGCAGTACTTC
size: NA
V: TRBV6-2/TRBV6-3
J: TRBJ2-7
D: TRBD1

CDR3: CASSQVGQRNSPLHF
DNA: TGCGCCAGCAGCCAAGTGGGACAGAGAAATTCACCCCTCCACTTT
size: NA
V: TRBV4-1
J: TRBJ1-6
D: TRBD1

CDR3: CASNPMGLNTEAFF
DNA: TGTGCCAGCAACCCCATGGGCTTGAACACTGAAGCTTTCTTT
size: NA
V: TRBV6-5
J: TRBJ1-1
D: NA

CDR3: CASSLGAGGPIYEQYF
DNA: TGTGCCAGCAGCTTAGGTGCGGGGGGGCCGATCTACGAGCAGTACTTC
size: once
V: TRBV7-2
J: TRBJ2-7
D: TRBD2

CDR3: CASSDTDRGFQPQHF
DNA: TGTGCCAGCAGTGATACCGACCGGGGTTTTCAGCCCCAGCATTTT
size: medium-sized
V: TRBV6-2/TRBV6-3
J: TRBJ1-5
D: NA

CDR3: CASSLISGFGAETQYF
DNA: TGTGCCAGTAGTCTCATCAGCGGGTTCGGGGCAGAGACCCAGTACTTC
size: NA
V: TRBV19
J: TRBJ2-5
D: NA

CDR3: CASSAASAYEQYF
DNA: TGTGCCAGCAGTGCTGCTAGCGCCTACGAGCAGTACTTC
size: NA
V: TRBV2
J: TRBJ2-7
D: NA

CDR3: CASSPGTANSPLHF
DNA: TGTGCCAGCAGTCCCGGGACAGCCAATTCACCCCTCCACTTT
size: NA
V: TRBV6-5
J: TRBJ1-6
D: TRBD1

CDR3: CATSGPSPSTDTQYF
DNA: TGTGCCACCAGTGGCCCTAGTCCTAGCACAGATACGCAGTATTTT
size: few
V: TRBV24-1
J: TRBJ2-3
D: NA

CDR3: CASSLDPQAYSDQPQHF
DNA: TGTGCCAGCAGCTTAGACCCCCAGGCCTATAGCGATCAGCCCCAGCATTTT
size: NA
V: TRBV7-8
J: TRBJ1-5
D: NA

CDR3: CSVEDAHFSVEYQETQYF
DNA: TGCAGCGTTGAAGATGCCCACTTCTCCGTCGAGTACCAAGAGACCCAGTACTTC
size: NA
V: TRBV29-1
J: TRBJ2-5
D: NA

CDR3: CASSQPGQINIQYF
DNA: TGTGCCAGTTCACAACCGGGACAGATAAACATTCAGTACTTC
size: NA
V: TRBV19
J: TRBJ2-4
D: TRBD1

CDR3: CASSYSPLGQQWF
DNA: TGTGCCAGCAGTTACAGCCCTCTGGGACAGCAATGGTTC
size: NA
V: TRBV6-6
J: TRBJ2-7
D: TRBD1

CDR3: CASSYSPTGYRTEAFF
DNA: TGTGCCAGCAGTTACAGCCCCACAGGGTACAGGACTGAAGCTTTCTTT
size: few
V: TRBV6-2/TRBV6-3
J: TRBJ1-1
D: NA

CDR3: CASSQRGQGYGYTF
DNA: TGTGCCAGCAGCCAGCGGGGGCAGGGCTATGGCTACACCTTC
size: NA
V: TRBV5-4
J: TRBJ1-2
D: NA